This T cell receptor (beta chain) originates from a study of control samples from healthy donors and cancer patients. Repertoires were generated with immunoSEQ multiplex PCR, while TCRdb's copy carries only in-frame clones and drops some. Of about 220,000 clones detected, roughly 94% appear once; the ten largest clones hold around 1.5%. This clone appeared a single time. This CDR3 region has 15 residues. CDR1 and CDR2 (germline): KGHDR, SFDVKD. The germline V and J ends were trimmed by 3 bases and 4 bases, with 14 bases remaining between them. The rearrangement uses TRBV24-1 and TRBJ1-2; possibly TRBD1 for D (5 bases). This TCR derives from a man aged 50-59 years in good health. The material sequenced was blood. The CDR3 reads CATSDPGRIIYGYTF. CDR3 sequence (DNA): TGTGCCACCAGTGATCCGGGACGGATCATCTATGGCTACACCTTC.